The 4 T cell receptor beta chains presented below share a single source sample, sequenced in a study of cytomegalovirus exposure and HLA in healthy donors (dated by TCRdb to about 2017). The library was generated by the immunoSEQ multiplex PCR assay. The clones in this table, taken by TCRdb from immuneACCESS, are in-frame only. Not every clone is retained; where verified, under half of the shortfall comes from an unresolved V gene, and the cause of the rest is unknown. The sample has approximately 120,000 clones on record, more than 70% of them singletons. The ten largest clones add up to around 2.1% of the sample. The sequenced sample was PBMCs. The receptors stem from a woman under 30 in good health and CMV-seronegative.

The chain employs TRBV7-9 and TRBJ2-7, with a possible D match to TRBD2 (5 bases). Germline V CDR1 and CDR2: SEHNR, FQNEAQ (reference sequence). This CDR3 has 14 residues. Trimming shortened V by 1 base and J by 6 bases, and 13 bases separated the two germline ends. The chain's CDR3 is CASSLDPGFGEQYF. The CDR3 DNA follows: TGTGCCAGCAGCTTAGATCCGGGGTTTGGCGAGCAGTACTTC.

This clone came up a few times. This chain joins TRBV15 and TRBJ1-5; no clear D. Germline V gene sequence: CDR1 LNHNV, CDR2 YYDKDF (reference sequence). The CDR3 length is 15 residues. Between the trimmed V and J ends, which lost 4 bases and 6 bases, there was a span of 16 bases. The DNA of the CDR3 is TGTGCCACCAGCATGCGGGCAGACACGGGTCAGCCCCAGCATTTT. It yields the protein CATSMRADTGQPQHF. Full variable domain (remainder filled in from reference TRBV15 and TRBJ1-5): DAMVIQNPRYQVTQFGKPVTLSCSQTLNHNVMYWYQQKSSQAPKLLFHYYDKDFNNEADTPDNFQSRRPNTSFCFLDIRSPGLGDTAMYLCATSMRADTGQPQHFGDGTRLSIL.

The rearrangement joins TRBV9 to TRBJ2-1, with D perhaps matching TRBD1 (5 bases). The CDR3 contains 14 residues. The germline V gene has CDR1 SGDLS and CDR2 YYNGEE. Trimming pared 4 bases from V and 5 bases from J, leaving 13 bases between. The CDR3 spells CASSSRQYNNEQFF. The CDR3 DNA sequence: TGTGCCAGCAGCTCCAGACAGTACAACAATGAGCAGTTCTTC.

The chain links TRBV5-1 to TRBJ2-7; D perhaps matches TRBD2 (6 bases). This CDR3 is built from 13 residues. Trimming removed 4 bases from V and 9 bases from J, with 17 bases in between. From germline, CDR1 is SGHRS and CDR2 YFSETQ. In DNA form, the CDR3 reads TGCGCCAGCAGCAGGACGGAGGGTGTGGGGCAGTACTTC. This encodes CASSRTEGVGQYF.